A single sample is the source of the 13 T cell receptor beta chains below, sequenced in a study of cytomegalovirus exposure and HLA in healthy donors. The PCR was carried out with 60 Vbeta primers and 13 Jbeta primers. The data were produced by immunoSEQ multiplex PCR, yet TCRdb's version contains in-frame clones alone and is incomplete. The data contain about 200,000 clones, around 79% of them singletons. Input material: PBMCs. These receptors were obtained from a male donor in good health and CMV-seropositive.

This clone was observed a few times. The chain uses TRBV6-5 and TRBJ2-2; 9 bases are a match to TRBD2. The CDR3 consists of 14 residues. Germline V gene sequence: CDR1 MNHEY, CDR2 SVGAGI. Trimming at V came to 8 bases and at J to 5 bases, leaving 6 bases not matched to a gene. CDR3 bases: TGTGCCAGCTTACCGGGACTAGCAACCGGGGAGCTGTTTTTT. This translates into CASLPGLATGELFF.

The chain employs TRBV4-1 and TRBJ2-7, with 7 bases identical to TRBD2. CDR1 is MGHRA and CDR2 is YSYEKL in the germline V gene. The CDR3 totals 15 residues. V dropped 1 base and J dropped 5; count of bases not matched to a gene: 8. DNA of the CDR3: TGCGCCAGCAGCCAAGGGGGGGGAGCTCCCCACGAGCAGTACTTC. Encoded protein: CASSQGGGAPHEQYF.

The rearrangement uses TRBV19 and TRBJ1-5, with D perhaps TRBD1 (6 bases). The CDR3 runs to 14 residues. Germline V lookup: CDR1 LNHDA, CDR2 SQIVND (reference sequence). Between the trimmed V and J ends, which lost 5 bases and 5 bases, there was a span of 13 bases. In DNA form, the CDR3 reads TGTGCCAGTAGTGTCGGACAGCCTTATCAGCCCCAGCATTTT. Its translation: CASSVGQPYQPQHF.

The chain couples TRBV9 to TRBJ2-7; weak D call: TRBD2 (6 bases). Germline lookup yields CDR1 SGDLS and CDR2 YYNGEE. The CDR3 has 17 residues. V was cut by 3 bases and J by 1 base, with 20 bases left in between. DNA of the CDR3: TGTGCCAGCAGCGCGGGAGATGCGACTTGGGGATCCTACGAGCAGTACTTC. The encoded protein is CASSAGDATWGSYEQYF. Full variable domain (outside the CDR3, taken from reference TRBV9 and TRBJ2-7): DSGVTQTPKHLITATGQRVTLRCSPRSGDLSVYWYQQSLDQGLQFLIQYYNGEERAKGNILERFSAQQFPDLHSELNLSSLELGDSALYFCASSAGDATWGSYEQYFGPGTRLTVT.

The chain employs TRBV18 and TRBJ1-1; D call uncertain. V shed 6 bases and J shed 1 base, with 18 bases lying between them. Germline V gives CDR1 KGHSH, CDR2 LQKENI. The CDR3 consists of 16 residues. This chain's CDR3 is CASSLFSEGSNTEAFF. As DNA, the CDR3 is TGTGCCAGCTCCCTCTTCTCGGAGGGCTCGAACACTGAAGCTTTCTTT.

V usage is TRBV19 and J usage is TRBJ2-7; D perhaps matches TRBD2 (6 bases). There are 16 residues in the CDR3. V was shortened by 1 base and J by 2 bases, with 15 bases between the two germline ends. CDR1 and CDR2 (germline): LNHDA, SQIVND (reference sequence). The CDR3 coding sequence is TGTGCCAGTAGTATAGTCCTGGATCCGGGGGCCTACGAGCAGTACTTC. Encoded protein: CASSIVLDPGAYEQYF.

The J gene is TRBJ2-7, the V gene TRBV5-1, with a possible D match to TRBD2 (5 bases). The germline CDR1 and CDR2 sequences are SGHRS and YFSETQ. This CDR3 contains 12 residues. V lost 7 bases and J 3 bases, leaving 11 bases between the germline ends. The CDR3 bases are TGCGCCAGCCGCCTCGGGGACTACGAGCAGTACTTC. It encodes CASRLGDYEQYF.

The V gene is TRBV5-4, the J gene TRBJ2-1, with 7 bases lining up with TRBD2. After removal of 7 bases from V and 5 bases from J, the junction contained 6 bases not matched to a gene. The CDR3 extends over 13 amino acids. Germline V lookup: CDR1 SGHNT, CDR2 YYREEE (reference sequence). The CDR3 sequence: CASLKSGDNEQFF. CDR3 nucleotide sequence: TGTGCCAGCCTCAAAAGCGGGGACAATGAGCAGTTCTTC.

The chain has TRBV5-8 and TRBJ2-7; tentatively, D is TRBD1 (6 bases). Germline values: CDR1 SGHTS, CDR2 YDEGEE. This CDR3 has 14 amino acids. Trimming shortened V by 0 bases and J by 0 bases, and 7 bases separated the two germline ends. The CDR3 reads CASSLGTASYEQYF. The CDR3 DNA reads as TGTGCCAGCAGCTTGGGGACAGCCTCCTACGAGCAGTACTTC.

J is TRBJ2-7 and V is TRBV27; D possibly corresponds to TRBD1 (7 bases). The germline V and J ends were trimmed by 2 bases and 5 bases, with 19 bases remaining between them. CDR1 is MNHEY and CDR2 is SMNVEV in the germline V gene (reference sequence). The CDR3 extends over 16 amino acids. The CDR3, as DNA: TGTGCCAGCAGTTTAAGGGGGAGACAGGGACTTGACGAGCAGTACTTC. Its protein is CASSLRGRQGLDEQYF.

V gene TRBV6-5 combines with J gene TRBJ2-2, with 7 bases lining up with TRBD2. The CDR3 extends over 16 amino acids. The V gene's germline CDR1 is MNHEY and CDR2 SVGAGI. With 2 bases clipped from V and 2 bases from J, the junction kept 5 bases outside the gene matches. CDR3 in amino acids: CASSYQASGNTGELFF. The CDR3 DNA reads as TGTGCCAGCAGTTACCAGGCTAGCGGTAACACCGGGGAGCTGTTTTTT.

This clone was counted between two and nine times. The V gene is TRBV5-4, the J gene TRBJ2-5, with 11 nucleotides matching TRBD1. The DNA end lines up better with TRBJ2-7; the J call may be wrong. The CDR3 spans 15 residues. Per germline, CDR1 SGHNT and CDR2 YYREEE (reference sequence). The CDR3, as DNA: TGTGCCAGCAGCTTAGCGGGACAGGGGGGGGACGAGCAGTACTTC. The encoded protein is CASSLAGQGGDEQYF.

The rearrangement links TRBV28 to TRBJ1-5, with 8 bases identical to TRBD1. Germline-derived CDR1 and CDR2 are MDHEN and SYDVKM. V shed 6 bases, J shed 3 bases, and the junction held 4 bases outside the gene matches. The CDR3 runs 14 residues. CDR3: CASSWTGNNQPQHF. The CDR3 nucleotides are TGTGCCAGCAGCTGGACAGGGAACAATCAGCCCCAGCATTTT.